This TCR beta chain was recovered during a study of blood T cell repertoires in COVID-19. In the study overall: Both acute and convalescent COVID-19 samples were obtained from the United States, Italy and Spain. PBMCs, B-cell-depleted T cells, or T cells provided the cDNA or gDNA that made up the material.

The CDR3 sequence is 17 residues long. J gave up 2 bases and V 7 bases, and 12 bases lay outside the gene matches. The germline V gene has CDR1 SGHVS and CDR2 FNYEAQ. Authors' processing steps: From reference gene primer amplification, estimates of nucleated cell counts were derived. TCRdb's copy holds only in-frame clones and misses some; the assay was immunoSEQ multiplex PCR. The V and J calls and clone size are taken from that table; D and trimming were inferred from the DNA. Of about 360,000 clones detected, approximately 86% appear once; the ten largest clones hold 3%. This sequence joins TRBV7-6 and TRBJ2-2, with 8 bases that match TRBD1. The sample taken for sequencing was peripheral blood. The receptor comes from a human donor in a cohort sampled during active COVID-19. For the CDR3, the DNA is TGTGCCAGCACCCAGGGGGCCGACCCGCTAAACACCGGGGAGCTGTTTTTT. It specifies CASTQGADPLNTGELFF.